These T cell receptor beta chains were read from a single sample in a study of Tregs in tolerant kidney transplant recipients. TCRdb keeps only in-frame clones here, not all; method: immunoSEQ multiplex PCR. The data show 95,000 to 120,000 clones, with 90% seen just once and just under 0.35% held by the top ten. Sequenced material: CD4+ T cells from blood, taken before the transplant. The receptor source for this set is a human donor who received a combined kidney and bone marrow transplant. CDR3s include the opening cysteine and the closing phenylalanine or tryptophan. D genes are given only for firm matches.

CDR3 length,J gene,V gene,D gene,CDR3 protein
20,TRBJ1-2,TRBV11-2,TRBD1,CASSLDFGRDREPSKYGYTF
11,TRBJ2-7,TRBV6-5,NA,CASSSYYEQYF
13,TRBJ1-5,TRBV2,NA,CASNRGPNQPQHF
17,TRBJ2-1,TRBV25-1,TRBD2,CASSEFSGRQGYNEQFF
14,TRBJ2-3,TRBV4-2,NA,CASSQVLGGDTQYF
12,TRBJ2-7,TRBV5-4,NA,CASSRPGYEQYF
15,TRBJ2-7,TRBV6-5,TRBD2,CASSSTASGGYEQYF
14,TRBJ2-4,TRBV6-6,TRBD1,CASVAGQGKNIQYF
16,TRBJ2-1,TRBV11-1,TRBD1,CASSPNRGRGHNEQFF
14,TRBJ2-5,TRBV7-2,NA,CASSGASGEETQYF
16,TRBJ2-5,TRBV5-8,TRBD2,CASSLAGRGAQETQYF
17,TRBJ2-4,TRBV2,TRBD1,CASSEFRSGGIKNIQYF
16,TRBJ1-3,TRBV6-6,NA,CASSYAERDSGNTIYF